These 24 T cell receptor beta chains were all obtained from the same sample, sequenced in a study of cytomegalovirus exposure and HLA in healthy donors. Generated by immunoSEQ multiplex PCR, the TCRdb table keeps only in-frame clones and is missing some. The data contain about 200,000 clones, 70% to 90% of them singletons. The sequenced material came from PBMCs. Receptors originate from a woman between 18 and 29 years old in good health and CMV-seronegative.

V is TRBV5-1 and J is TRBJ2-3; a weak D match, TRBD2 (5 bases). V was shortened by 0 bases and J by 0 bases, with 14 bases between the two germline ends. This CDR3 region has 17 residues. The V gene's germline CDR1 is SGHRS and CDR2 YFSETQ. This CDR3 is CASSLAPVGGSTDTQYF. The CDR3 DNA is TGCGCCAGCAGCTTGGCCCCCGTTGGCGGGAGCACAGATACGCAGTATTTT.

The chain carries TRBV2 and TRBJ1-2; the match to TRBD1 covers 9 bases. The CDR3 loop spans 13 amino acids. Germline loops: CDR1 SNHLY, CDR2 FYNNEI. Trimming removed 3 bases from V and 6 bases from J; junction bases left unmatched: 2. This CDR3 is CASSEDRGHGYTF. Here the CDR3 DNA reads TGTGCCAGCAGTGAGGACAGGGGCCATGGCTACACCTTC.

The CDR3, as DNA: TGCGCCAGCAGCCAAGGTCAGGGAGGGACTGAAGCTTTCTTT. This sequence encodes CASSQGQGGTEAFF. The chain couples TRBV4-1 to TRBJ1-1, with a tentative D call TRBD1 (5 bases). V lost 1 base, J lost 5 bases, and 11 bases lay in between. Per germline, CDR1 MGHRA and CDR2 YSYEKL. The CDR3 runs to 14 residues.

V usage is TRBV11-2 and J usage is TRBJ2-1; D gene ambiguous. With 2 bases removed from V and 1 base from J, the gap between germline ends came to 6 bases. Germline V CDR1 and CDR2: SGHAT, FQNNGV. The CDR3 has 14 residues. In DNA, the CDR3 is TGTGCCAGCAGCTTATCGGGTTCCTACAATGAGCAGTTCTTC. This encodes CASSLSGSYNEQFF. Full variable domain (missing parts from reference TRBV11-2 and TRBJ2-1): EAGVAQSPRYKIIEKRQSVAFWCNPISGHATLYWYQQILGQGPKLLIQFQNNGVVDDSQLPKDRFSAERLKGVDSTLKIQPAKLEDSAVYLCASSLSGSYNEQFFGPGTRLTVL.

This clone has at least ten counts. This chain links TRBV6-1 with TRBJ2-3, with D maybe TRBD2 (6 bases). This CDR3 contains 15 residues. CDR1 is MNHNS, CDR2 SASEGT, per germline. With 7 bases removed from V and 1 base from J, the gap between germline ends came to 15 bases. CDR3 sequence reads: CASTRPGEGTDTQYF. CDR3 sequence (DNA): TGTGCCAGCACTCGGCCGGGGGAGGGCACAGATACGCAGTATTTT.

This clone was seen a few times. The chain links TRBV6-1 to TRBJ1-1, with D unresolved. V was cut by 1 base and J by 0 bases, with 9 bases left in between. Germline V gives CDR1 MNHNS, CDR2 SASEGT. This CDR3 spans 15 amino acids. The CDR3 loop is CASSEGIEMNTEAFF. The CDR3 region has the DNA TGTGCCAGCAGTGAAGGGATCGAAATGAACACTGAAGCTTTCTTT.

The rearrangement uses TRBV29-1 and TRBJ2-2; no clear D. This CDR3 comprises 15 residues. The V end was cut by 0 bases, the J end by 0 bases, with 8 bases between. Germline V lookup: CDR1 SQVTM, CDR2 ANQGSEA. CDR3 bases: TGCAGCGTTGAAGATTACAGCGCGAACACCGGGGAGCTGTTTTTT. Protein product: CSVEDYSANTGELFF.

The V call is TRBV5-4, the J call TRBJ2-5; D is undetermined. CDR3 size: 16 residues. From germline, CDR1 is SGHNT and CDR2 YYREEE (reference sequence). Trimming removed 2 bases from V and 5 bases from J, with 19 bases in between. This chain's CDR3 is CASSFPGSPTQETQYF. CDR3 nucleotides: TGTGCCAGCAGCTTCCCGGGTTCTCCCACCCAGGAGACCCAGTACTTC.

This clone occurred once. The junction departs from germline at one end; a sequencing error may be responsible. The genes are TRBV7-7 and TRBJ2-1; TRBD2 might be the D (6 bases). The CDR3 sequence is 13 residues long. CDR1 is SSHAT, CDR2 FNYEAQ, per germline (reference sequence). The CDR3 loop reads CASSLGGVDEQFF. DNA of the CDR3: TGTGCTAGCAGCTTAGGAGGGGTAGATGAGCAGTTCTTC.

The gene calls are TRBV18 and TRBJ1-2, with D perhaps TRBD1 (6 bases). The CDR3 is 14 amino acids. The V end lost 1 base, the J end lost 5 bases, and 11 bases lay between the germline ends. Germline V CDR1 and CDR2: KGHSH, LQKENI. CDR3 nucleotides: TGTGCCAGCTCACCACAGGGGGATGGGTATGGCTACACCTTC. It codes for CASSPQGDGYGYTF.

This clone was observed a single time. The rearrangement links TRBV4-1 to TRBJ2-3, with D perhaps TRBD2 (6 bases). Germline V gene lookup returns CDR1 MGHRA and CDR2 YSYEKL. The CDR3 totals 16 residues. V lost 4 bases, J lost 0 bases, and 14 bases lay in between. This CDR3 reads CASSRASARSTDTQYF. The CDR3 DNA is TGCGCCAGCAGCCGAGCTAGCGCACGGAGCACAGATACGCAGTATTTT.

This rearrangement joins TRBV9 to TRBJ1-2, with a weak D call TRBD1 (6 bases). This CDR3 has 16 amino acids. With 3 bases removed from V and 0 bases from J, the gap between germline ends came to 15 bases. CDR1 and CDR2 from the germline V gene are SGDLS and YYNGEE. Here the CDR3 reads CASSARGGAANYGYTF. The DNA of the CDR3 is TGTGCCAGCAGCGCCCGCGGGGGGGCCGCTAACTATGGCTACACCTTC.

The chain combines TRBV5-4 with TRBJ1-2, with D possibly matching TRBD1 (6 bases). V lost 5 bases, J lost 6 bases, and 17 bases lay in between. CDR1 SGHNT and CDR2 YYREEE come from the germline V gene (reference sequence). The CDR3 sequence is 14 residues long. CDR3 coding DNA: TGTGCCAGCAGTACACCCGGGACAACCGATGGCTACACCTTC. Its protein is CASSTPGTTDGYTF.

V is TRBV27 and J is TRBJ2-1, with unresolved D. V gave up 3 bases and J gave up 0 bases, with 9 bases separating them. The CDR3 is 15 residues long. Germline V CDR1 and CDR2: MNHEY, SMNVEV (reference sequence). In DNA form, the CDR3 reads TGTGCCAGCAGTTTGGCGGCGAACTCCTACAATGAGCAGTTCTTC. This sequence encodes CASSLAANSYNEQFF.

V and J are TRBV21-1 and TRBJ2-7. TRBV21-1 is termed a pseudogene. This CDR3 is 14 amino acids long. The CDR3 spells CASSKPGRKNEQYF. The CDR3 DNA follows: TGTGCCAGCAGCAAACCGGGCCGAAAGAACGAGCAGTACTTC.

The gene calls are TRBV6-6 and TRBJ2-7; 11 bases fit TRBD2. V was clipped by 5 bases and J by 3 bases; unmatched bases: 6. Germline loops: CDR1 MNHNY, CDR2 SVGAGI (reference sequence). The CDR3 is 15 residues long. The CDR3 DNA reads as TGTGCCAGCAGTCGACTAGCGGGAAGGGGCTACGAGCAGTACTTC. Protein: CASSRLAGRGYEQYF.

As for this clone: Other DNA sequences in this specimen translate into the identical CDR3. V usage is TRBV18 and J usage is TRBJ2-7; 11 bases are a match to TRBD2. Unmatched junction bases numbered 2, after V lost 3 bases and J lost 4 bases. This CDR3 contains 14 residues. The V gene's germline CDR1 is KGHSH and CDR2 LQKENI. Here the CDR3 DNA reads TGTGCCAGCTCACCCCCTAGCGGGGGGTACGAGCAGTACTTC. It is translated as CASSPPSGGYEQYF.

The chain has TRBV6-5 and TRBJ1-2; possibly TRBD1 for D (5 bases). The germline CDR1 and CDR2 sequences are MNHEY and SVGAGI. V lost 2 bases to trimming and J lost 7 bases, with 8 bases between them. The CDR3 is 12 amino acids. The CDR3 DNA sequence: TGTGCCAGCAGTTACCGGGGGGGTGGCTACACCTTC. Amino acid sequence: CASSYRGGGYTF.

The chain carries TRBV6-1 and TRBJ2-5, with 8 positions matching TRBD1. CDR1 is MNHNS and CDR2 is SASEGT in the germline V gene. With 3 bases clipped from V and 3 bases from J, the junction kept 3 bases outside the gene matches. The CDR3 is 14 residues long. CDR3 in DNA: TGTGCCAGCAGTGACAACAGGGGGAAAGAGACCCAGTACTTC. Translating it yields CASSDNRGKETQYF.

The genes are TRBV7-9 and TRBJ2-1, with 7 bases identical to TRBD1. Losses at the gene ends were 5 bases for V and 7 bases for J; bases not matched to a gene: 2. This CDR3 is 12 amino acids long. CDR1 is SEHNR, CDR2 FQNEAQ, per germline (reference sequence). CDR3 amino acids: CASSRQGNEQFF. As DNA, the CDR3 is TGTGCCAGCAGCCGACAGGGAAATGAGCAGTTCTTC.

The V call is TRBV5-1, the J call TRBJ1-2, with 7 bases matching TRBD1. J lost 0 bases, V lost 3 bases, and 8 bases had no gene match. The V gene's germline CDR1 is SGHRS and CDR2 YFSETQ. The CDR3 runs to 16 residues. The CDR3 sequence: CASSSRTGRANYGYTF. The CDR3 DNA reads TGCGCCAGCAGCTCCCGGACAGGAAGGGCTAACTATGGCTACACCTTC. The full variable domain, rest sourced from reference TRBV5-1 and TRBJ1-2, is KAGVTQTPRYLIKTRGQQVTLSCSPISGHRSVSWYQQTPGQGLQFLFEYFSETQRNKGNFPGRFSGRQFSNSRSEMNVSTLELGDSALYLCASSSRTGRANYGYTFGSGTRLTVV.

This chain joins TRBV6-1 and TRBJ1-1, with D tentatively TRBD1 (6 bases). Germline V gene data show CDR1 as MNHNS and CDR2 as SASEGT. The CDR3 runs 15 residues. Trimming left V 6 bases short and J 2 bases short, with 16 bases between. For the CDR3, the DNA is TGTGCCAGCAGCCTCCCTGCTGGGGGCAACACTGAAGCTTTCTTT. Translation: CASSLPAGGNTEAFF.

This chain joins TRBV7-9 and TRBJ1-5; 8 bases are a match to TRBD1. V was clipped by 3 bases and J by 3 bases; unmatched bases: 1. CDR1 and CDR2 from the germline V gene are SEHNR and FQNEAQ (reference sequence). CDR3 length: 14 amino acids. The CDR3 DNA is TGTGCCAGCAGCTTGACAGGGGTCAATCAGCCCCAGCATTTT. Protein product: CASSLTGVNQPQHF. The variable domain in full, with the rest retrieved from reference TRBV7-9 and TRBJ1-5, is DTGVSQNPRHKITKRGQNVTFRCDPISEHNRLYWYRQTLGQGPEFLTYFQNEAQLEKSRLLSDRFSAERPKGSFSTLEIQRTEQGDSAMYLCASSLTGVNQPQHFGDGTRLSIL.

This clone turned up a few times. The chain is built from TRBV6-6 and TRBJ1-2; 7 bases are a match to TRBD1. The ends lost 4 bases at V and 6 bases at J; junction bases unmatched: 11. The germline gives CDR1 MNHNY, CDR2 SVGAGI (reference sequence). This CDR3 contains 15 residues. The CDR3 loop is CASSSETGNYDGYTF. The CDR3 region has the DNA TGTGCCAGCAGTTCCGAGACAGGGAATTACGATGGCTACACCTTC.